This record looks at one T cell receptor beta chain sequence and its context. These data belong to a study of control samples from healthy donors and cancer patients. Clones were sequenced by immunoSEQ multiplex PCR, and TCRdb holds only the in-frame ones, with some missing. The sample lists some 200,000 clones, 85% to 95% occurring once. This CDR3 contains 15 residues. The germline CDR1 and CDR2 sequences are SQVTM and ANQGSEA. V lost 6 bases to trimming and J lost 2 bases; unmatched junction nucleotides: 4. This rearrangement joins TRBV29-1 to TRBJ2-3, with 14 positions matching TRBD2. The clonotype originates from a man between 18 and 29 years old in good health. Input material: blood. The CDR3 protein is CSVRTSGGITDTQYF. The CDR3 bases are TGCAGCGTCCGGACTAGCGGGGGGATCACAGATACGCAGTATTTT.